This T cell receptor (beta chain) was sequenced during a study of radiotherapy plus CTLA-4 blockade in lung cancer. Here immunoSEQ multiplex PCR was the method, and the copy in TCRdb shows in-frame clones only, minus some. The data contain some 78,000 clones, around nine tenths of them singletons. This clone was observed a handful of times. Its specificity is unknown. Germline assignment: CDR1 MRHNA and CDR2 SNTAGT. CDR3 length equals 15 residues. V gave up 7 bases and J gave up 2 bases, with 15 bases separating them. Study-level findings and limits: Blood-borne expansion of tumor-derived TCR clones followed radiotherapy plus ipilimumab.

This sequence joins TRBV6-4 and TRBJ1-3, with D hard to call. The material sequenced was peripheral blood, taken from a patient treated with radiotherapy plus ipilimumab. The clonotype comes from a human donor with non-small cell lung cancer who had stable disease on radiotherapy plus ipilimumab. The CDR3 loop is CASTPPPPTGNTIYF. CDR3 DNA sequence: TGTGCCAGCACCCCCCCTCCTCCGACTGGAAACACCATATATTTT.